This T cell receptor (beta chain) was sequenced during a study of OX40 agonist ivuxolimab in advanced cancers. The overall study: One patient with hepatocellular carcinoma and two with cutaneous melanoma, three in all, had partial responses.

As for this clone: The antigen is unknown.

This table comes from immunoSEQ multiplex PCR, and its TCRdb copy is limited to in-frame clones, with some not included. The sample holds about 82,000 clones, roughly 80% seen once. Findings and caveats of the study: More expanded clones were seen, on average, in CD8+ T cells than in CD4+. The authors also found low normalized T-cell clonal expansion in some nonresponders. Expansion of clones was among the lowest in partial responders at 0.1-3.0 mg/kg.

This CDR3 spans 14 amino acids. Germline lookup yields CDR1 SGHAT and CDR2 FQNNGV. The V end was cut by 6 bases, the J end by 2 bases, with 11 bases between. The TCR originated in an adult with an advanced solid tumor such as melanoma, head and neck, liver or kidney cancer. This chain uses TRBV11-2 with TRBJ1-3; D remains unclear. Sequenced here: CD4+ or CD8+ T cells sorted from blood, sampled in a trial of the OX40 agonist ivuxolimab. The CDR3 is CASSRPGTGNTIYF. CDR3 coding DNA: TGTGCCAGCAGTCGACCGGGAACTGGAAACACCATATATTTT.